These 8 T cell receptor beta chains came from one sample sequenced in a study of T cell responses to AZD1222 COVID-19 vaccine. Assay: immunoSEQ multiplex PCR; the TCRdb copy retains only in-frame clones and omits some. Among 150,000 to 200,000 clones listed, 90% to 95% were seen once. The sequencing here drew on peripheral blood, taken on day 0 of AZD1222 vaccination. These receptors all stem from an adult in good health.

The gene calls are TRBV7-3 and TRBJ1-6; maybe TRBD1 (5 bases). The V gene lost 0 bases and the J gene lost 8 bases, with 14 bases spanning the gap. CDR3 size: 16 residues. Per the germline V gene, CDR1 is SGHTA and CDR2 is FQGTGA. The CDR3 reads CASSLTGAGPDSPLHF. DNA for the CDR3: TGTGCCAGCAGCTTAACAGGGGCAGGTCCGGATTCACCCCTCCACTTT.

The CDR3 DNA follows: TGTGCCAGCAGCCCGGAGAGAGGAGTGAACACAGATACGCAGTATTTT. Its translation: CASSPERGVNTDTQYF. This chain connects TRBV7-9 to TRBJ2-3, with no clear D. V dropped 5 bases and J dropped 2 bases, with 17 bases sitting between them. The CDR3 has 16 residues. The germline gives CDR1 SEHNR, CDR2 FQNEAQ (reference sequence).

The chain uses TRBV3-1 (or the pseudogene TRBV3-2) and TRBJ1-2, with a tentative D call TRBD1 (5 bases). V lost 2 bases and J 10 bases, leaving 8 bases between the germline ends. CDR1 and CDR2 (germline): LGHDT, YNNKEL (reference sequence). The CDR3 has 11 residues. Here the CDR3 reads CASSQRGDYTF. In DNA form, the CDR3 reads TGTGCCAGCAGCCAAAGGGGCGACTACACCTTC.

This rearrangement joins TRBV5-1 to TRBJ2-3; D not certain. Per the germline V gene, CDR1 is SGHRS and CDR2 is YFSETQ. The V end lost 0 bases, the J end lost 2 bases, and 7 bases lay between the germline ends. CDR3 length: 14 amino acids. CDR3 residues: CASSLDPTTDTQYF. As DNA, the CDR3 is TGCGCCAGCAGCTTGGACCCGACCACAGATACGCAGTATTTT.

The V gene is TRBV29-1, the J gene TRBJ2-2; D perhaps matches TRBD2 (5 bases). Germline values: CDR1 SQVTM, CDR2 ANQGSEA. Deletions cut 7 bases from V and 7 bases from J, with 22 bases between. This CDR3 comprises 15 residues. DNA of the CDR3: TGCAGCGCCTCGGGCCCCGGGATCCAGGTCGGGGAGCTGTTTTTT. Its protein product is CSASGPGIQVGELFF.

The chain carries TRBV9 and TRBJ2-1; D might be TRBD2 (6 bases). Germline-derived CDR1 and CDR2 are SGDLS and YYNGEE. Trimming took 3 bases from V and 0 from J, leaving 16 bases between them. The CDR3 is 17 amino acids. The CDR3 region has the DNA TGTGCCAGCAGCGAAACTATAGCGGCCCCCTCCTACAATGAGCAGTTCTTC. It specifies CASSETIAAPSYNEQFF.

The chain employs TRBV12-5 and TRBJ2-7; 7 nucleotides agree with TRBD1. CDR1 LGHNT and CDR2 FRNRAP come from the germline V gene. J lost 6 bases, V lost 6 bases, and 5 bases had no gene match. The CDR3 runs to 12 residues. CDR3 in amino acids: CASGQGGGEQYF. The CDR3, as DNA: TGTGCTAGTGGCCAAGGGGGCGGCGAGCAGTACTTC.

The chain links TRBV2 to TRBJ2-7; the match to TRBD1 covers 8 bases. V was clipped by 6 bases and J by 2 bases; unmatched bases: 9. This CDR3 has 15 amino acids. Germline lookup yields CDR1 SNHLY and CDR2 FYNNEI. The CDR3 bases are TGTGCCAGCAGACCCGCAGGGGGCGTCCCCTACGAGCAGTACTTC. This sequence encodes CASRPAGGVPYEQYF.